Reported below is one T cell receptor beta chain. TCRdb analysed the 5' RACE reads with MiXCR anew, one entry per CDR3 protein. The sample has 40,000 to 45,000 distinct CDR3 sequences; about 6% are singletons. The source of the sample is a study of early T cells in non-severe SARS-CoV-2 infection. At the level of the study: The chains were unpaired, and the sequenced material was bulk RNA from unsorted whole blood.

CDR3 length equals 13 residues. V was shortened by 3 bases and J by 4 bases, with 10 bases between the two germline ends. Germline assignment: CDR1 MNHNS and CDR2 SASEGT. The receptor was derived from an adult who was a healthcare worker with PCR-confirmed SARS-CoV-2 infection or an uninfected control (not recorded which). The V and J genes are TRBV6-1 and TRBJ2-7, with D tentatively TRBD1 or TRBD2 (5 bases each). Sample: whole blood, taken at baseline. In nucleotides, the CDR3 is TGTGCCAGCAGTGATAGTGGGGGATACGAGCAGTACTTC. Protein sequence: CASSDSGGYEQYF.